This T cell receptor beta chain was observed in a study of cytomegalovirus exposure and HLA in healthy donors. Study-wide context: The roughly 120 validation repertoires, a later analysis reported, used the same platform as the approximately 700 first-cohort repertoires.

Donors came from a validation cohort of 95 to 150 subjects, distinct from the first 666-subject cohort. TCRdb's table, derived via immunoSEQ multiplex PCR, lists solely in-frame clones and lacks some. Of 250,000 to 300,000 clones in the sample, 70% to 90% were seen once. With 7 bases removed from V and 7 bases from J, the gap between germline ends came to 16 bases. Germline V CDR1 and CDR2: SGHNT, YENEEA. This CDR3 region has 13 residues. The chain uses TRBV11-3 and TRBJ1-2, with D perhaps matching TRBD1 (6 bases). This TCR was sampled from a young woman in good health and CMV-seronegative. Sequenced: PBMCs. CDR3 amino acids: CASTPAGAGGYTF. Written as DNA, the CDR3 is TGTGCCAGCACCCCCGCAGGGGCGGGTGGCTACACCTTC.